This T cell receptor beta chain was obtained from a study of blood T cell repertoires in COVID-19. As for the study in general: Both acute and convalescent COVID-19 samples were obtained from the United States, Italy and Spain. Nucleic acid was either cDNA or gDNA, and it came from T cells, B-cell-depleted T cells, or PBMCs.

Germline CDR1 is SGHTA and CDR2 is FQGNSA. The V and J ends lost 2 bases and 3 bases respectively, with 10 bases between them. CDR3 size: 14 residues. As handled by the study authors: By means of reference gene primer amplification, nucleated cell counts were estimated. The method was immunoSEQ multiplex PCR; TCRdb's version includes in-frame clones alone and lacks a portion of them. V, J and clone size are those of that table, while D and trimming were read from the DNA. The data contain around 370,000 clones, over 70% of them seen just once; the ten biggest clones take up around 6%. The Seattle patients joined while their infection was active and were tracked longitudinally afterward.

This clonotype was sampled from a woman aged 45-65 years with COVID-19, enrolled during active disease. Sequences were obtained from peripheral blood. This chain joins TRBV7-2 and TRBJ1-1; possibly TRBD1 for D (6 bases). CDR3 protein: CASSLRQVDTEAFF. In nucleotides, the CDR3 is TGTGCCAGCAGCTTAAGACAGGTGGACACTGAAGCTTTCTTT.